Listed below are T cell receptor beta chains from one sample, sequenced in a study of T cells in Graves' hyperthyroidism and ophthalmopathy. TCRdb reprocessed the multiplex PCR reads via MiXCR and lists one record per CDR3 protein. The sample shows a few hundred thousand distinct CDR3 sequences, around 15% of them seen only once. What was sequenced was blood. The receptors were gathered from a woman in her twenties or thirties with Graves' ophthalmopathy. Each CDR3 is given with its conserved first and last residue. A D gene is named only where the DNA matches it firmly. Clone size appears in some rows only: once, few, many, or a class for an expanded clone.

clone_size: many; d_call: -; cdr3_length: 14; v_call: TRBV5-1; j_call: TRBJ2-2; cdr3_aa: CASSLDSSTGELFF; cdr3_nt: TGCGCCAGCAGCTTGGACAGCAGCACCGGGGAGCTGTTTTTT
clone_size: -; d_call: TRBD1; cdr3_length: 16; v_call: TRBV10-1; j_call: TRBJ2-2; cdr3_aa: CASRASGTANTGELFF; cdr3_nt: TGCGCCAGCAGGGCTTCCGGGACAGCGAACACCGGGGAGCTGTTTTTT
clone_size: -; d_call: -; cdr3_length: 15; v_call: TRBV19; j_call: TRBJ1-5; cdr3_aa: CASLGTQRGNQPQHF; cdr3_nt: TGTGCCAGCCTCGGGACTCAACGAGGCAATCAGCCCCAGCATTTT
clone_size: few; d_call: -; cdr3_length: 14; v_call: TRBV19; j_call: TRBJ2-6; cdr3_aa: CATTGSSGANVLTF; cdr3_nt: TGTGCCACCACCGGGTCCTCTGGGGCCAACGTCCTGACTTTC
clone_size: many; d_call: TRBD1; cdr3_length: 14; v_call: TRBV30; j_call: TRBJ2-2; cdr3_aa: CAWSAGTGAGELFF; cdr3_nt: TGTGCCTGGAGTGCCGGGACAGGGGCCGGGGAGCTGTTTTTT
clone_size: -; d_call: -; cdr3_length: 13; v_call: TRBV6-1; j_call: TRBJ1-6; cdr3_aa: CASSEERLSPLHF; cdr3_nt: TGTGCCAGCAGTGAAGAAAGGCTTTCACCCCTCCACTTT
clone_size: many; d_call: TRBD1; cdr3_length: 15; v_call: TRBV4-1; j_call: TRBJ1-1; cdr3_aa: CASSPLTGKGAEAFF; cdr3_nt: TGCGCCAGCAGCCCATTGACAGGGAAGGGCGCTGAAGCTTTCTTT
clone_size: -; d_call: TRBD1; cdr3_length: 14; v_call: TRBV20-1; j_call: TRBJ2-2; cdr3_aa: CSAPQGANTGELFF; cdr3_nt: TGCAGTGCTCCACAGGGGGCGAACACCGGGGAGCTGTTTTTT
clone_size: many; d_call: TRBD1; cdr3_length: 12; v_call: TRBV5-1; j_call: TRBJ1-2; cdr3_aa: CASRRDRDGYTF; cdr3_nt: TGCGCCAGCAGACGGGACAGGGACGGCTACACCTTC
clone_size: -; d_call: TRBD2; cdr3_length: 14; v_call: TRBV10-3; j_call: TRBJ2-7; cdr3_aa: CAISLAASSYEQYF; cdr3_nt: TGTGCCATCAGCCTAGCGGCTAGCTCCTACGAGCAGTACTTC
clone_size: many; d_call: -; cdr3_length: 14; v_call: TRBV11-2; j_call: TRBJ2-2; cdr3_aa: CASSSLRGGGELFF; cdr3_nt: TGTGCCAGCAGCTCTCTCAGGGGTGGCGGGGAGCTGTTTTTT
clone_size: -; d_call: -; cdr3_length: 16; v_call: TRBV15; j_call: TRBJ2-5; cdr3_aa: CATSGMKTVLQETQYF; cdr3_nt: TGTGCCACCAGCGGGATGAAGACAGTCCTCCAAGAGACCCAGTACTTC
clone_size: few; d_call: TRBD1; cdr3_length: 14; v_call: TRBV6-1; j_call: TRBJ1-1; cdr3_aa: CASSRQGRNTEAFF; cdr3_nt: TGTGCCAGCAGCCGACAGGGCCGGAACACTGAAGCTTTCTTT
clone_size: many; d_call: -; cdr3_length: 12; v_call: TRBV28; j_call: TRBJ2-7; cdr3_aa: CASSPRLYEQYF; cdr3_nt: TGTGCCAGCAGTCCCCGACTCTACGAGCAGTACTTC
clone_size: many; d_call: TRBD2; cdr3_length: 15; v_call: TRBV20-1; j_call: TRBJ2-3; cdr3_aa: CSAVSGGSSTDTQYF; cdr3_nt: TGCAGTGCTGTTAGCGGGGGGTCTAGCACAGATACGCAGTATTTT
clone_size: -; d_call: -; cdr3_length: 15; v_call: TRBV28; j_call: TRBJ2-1; cdr3_aa: CASSFRGNQGNEQFF; cdr3_nt: TGTGCCAGCAGTTTTAGGGGCAACCAGGGCAATGAGCAGTTCTTC
clone_size: many; d_call: -; cdr3_length: 13; v_call: TRBV28; j_call: TRBJ2-7; cdr3_aa: CASRSDISYEQYF; cdr3_nt: TGTGCCAGCAGGTCCGACATTTCCTACGAGCAGTACTTC
clone_size: few; d_call: TRBD1; cdr3_length: 16; v_call: TRBV5-8; j_call: TRBJ2-1; cdr3_aa: CASSTLRTGSYNEQFF; cdr3_nt: TGTGCCAGCAGCACGCTAAGGACAGGCTCCTACAATGAGCAGTTCTTC
clone_size: many; d_call: -; cdr3_length: 16; v_call: TRBV20-1; j_call: TRBJ1-1; cdr3_aa: CSAPPAQGVMNTEAFF; cdr3_nt: TGCAGTGCTCCCCCAGCCCAAGGGGTCATGAACACTGAAGCTTTCTTT
clone_size: -; d_call: TRBD1; cdr3_length: 15; v_call: TRBV20-1; j_call: TRBJ2-7; cdr3_aa: CSARDYGTGPYEQYF; cdr3_nt: TGCAGTGCTAGAGATTATGGGACAGGCCCCTACGAGCAGTACTTC
clone_size: many; d_call: -; cdr3_length: 13; v_call: TRBV3-1; j_call: TRBJ2-5; cdr3_aa: CASKPPELETQYF; cdr3_nt: TGTGCCAGCAAACCCCCGGAGTTGGAGACCCAGTACTTC
clone_size: few; d_call: -; cdr3_length: 13; v_call: TRBV5-1; j_call: TRBJ2-5; cdr3_aa: CASGDIGRETQYF; cdr3_nt: TGCGCCAGCGGGGACATTGGGAGAGAGACCCAGTACTTC
clone_size: few; d_call: -; cdr3_length: 15; v_call: TRBV6-5; j_call: TRBJ1-1; cdr3_aa: CASSYGQGFDTEAFF; cdr3_nt: TGTGCCAGCAGTTACGGGCAGGGTTTTGACACTGAAGCTTTCTTT
clone_size: few; d_call: -; cdr3_length: 10; v_call: TRBV7-9; j_call: TRBJ1-2; cdr3_aa: CASSQLKNTF; cdr3_nt: TGTGCCAGCAGCCAACTCAAAAACACCTTC
clone_size: -; d_call: TRBD2; cdr3_length: 17; v_call: TRBV7-2; j_call: TRBJ2-3; cdr3_aa: CASSLTSSGSSADTQYF; cdr3_nt: TGTGCCAGCAGCTTGACTTCTAGCGGGAGTTCGGCAGATACGCAGTATTTT
clone_size: many; d_call: -; cdr3_length: 17; v_call: TRBV5-1; j_call: TRBJ1-2; cdr3_aa: CASSLESGTRQANGYTF; cdr3_nt: TGCGCCAGCAGCTTGGAATCGGGAACCCGACAGGCGAATGGCTACACCTTC
clone_size: many; d_call: -; cdr3_length: 14; v_call: TRBV24-1; j_call: TRBJ1-5; cdr3_aa: CATSDWTVAQPQHF; cdr3_nt: TGTGCCACCAGTGACTGGACAGTGGCTCAGCCCCAGCATTTT
clone_size: few; d_call: -; cdr3_length: 15; v_call: TRBV5-1; j_call: TRBJ2-5; cdr3_aa: CASSTPKDTGKAQYF; cdr3_nt: TGCGCCAGCAGCACCCCGAAGGACACTGGAAAGGCCCAGTACTTC
clone_size: many; d_call: -; cdr3_length: 15; v_call: TRBV25-1; j_call: TRBJ1-1; cdr3_aa: CASSESYQGTTEAFF; cdr3_nt: TGTGCCAGCAGTGAATCTTACCAGGGGACCACTGAAGCTTTCTTT
clone_size: many; d_call: TRBD2; cdr3_length: 13; v_call: TRBV28; j_call: TRBJ2-7; cdr3_aa: CARTSGGRYEQYF; cdr3_nt: TGTGCCAGAACTAGCGGAGGCCGCTACGAGCAGTACTTC
clone_size: -; d_call: -; cdr3_length: 14; v_call: TRBV7-3; j_call: TRBJ2-1; cdr3_aa: CASTGDSSAGEQFF; cdr3_nt: TGTGCCAGCACTGGGGACTCTTCCGCGGGAGAGCAGTTCTTC